Listed below are T cell receptor beta chains from one sample, sequenced in a study of liver allograft versus peripheral blood T cells. TCRdb re-called the reads through MiXCR, storing one row per CDR3 protein. Of over 5,500 distinct CDR3 sequences listed, roughly 20% are singletons. These receptors came from a human patient who had a liver transplant. Some T cells may trace back to the graft donor. The CDR3 runs from the conserved cysteine through the conserved F or W. D genes are given only for firm matches. Size is stated for part of the rows, as once, few or many counts, or as a class when the clone is expanded.

TGCAGTGCTAGAGGCCGGACAGGGAGGTTGGACTATGGCTACACCTTC	CSARGRTGRLDYGYTF	TRBD1	NA	TRBV20-1	TRBJ1-2
TGTGCCAGCAGAGGACTAGTTGGTTATTTT	CASRGLVGYF	TRBD2	NA	TRBV2	TRBJ2-3
TGTGCCACCAGCAGAGACAGGGGGGACGAGCAGTACTTC	CATSRDRGDEQYF	NA	NA	TRBV15	TRBJ2-7
TGTGCCAGCAGTTACACCCCCGGCCCTAAATCACCCCTCCACTTT	CASSYTPGPKSPLHF	NA	medium-sized	TRBV6-6	TRBJ1-6
TGTGCCAGCAGCTCGACTCGGAATGAGCAGTTCTTC	CASSSTRNEQFF	NA	NA	TRBV7-9	TRBJ2-1
TGTGCCAGCAGCTTAGTCCAGGGGTCTAGGACCTACAATGAGCAGTTCTTC	CASSLVQGSRTYNEQFF	NA	NA	TRBV2	TRBJ2-1
TGTGCCAGCAGCAGTAACAGGGAGTACCCTGAAGCTTTCTTT	CASSSNREYPEAFF	NA	few	TRBV11-1	TRBJ1-1
TGTGCCAGCAGTTTAGGACTAAATTGGGGTTACACCTTC	CASSLGLNWGYTF	NA	few	TRBV27	TRBJ1-2
TGTGCCAGCAGTTACTCGATGTTAGACCGGGACAGGGGCTACGAGCAGTACTTC	CASSYSMLDRDRGYEQYF	TRBD1	many	TRBV6-2/TRBV6-3	TRBJ2-7
TGTGCCAGCAGTTCCCGCCGGGACAGGACCTCCTACGAGCAGTACTTC	CASSSRRDRTSYEQYF	TRBD1	few	TRBV12-3/TRBV12-4	TRBJ2-7
TGTGCCAGCTCCCCCGGTGGAAGGAGCAATCAGCCCCAGCATTTT	CASSPGGRSNQPQHF	NA	medium-sized	TRBV18	TRBJ1-5
TGCAGTGCCGCTGTTCCTAGCAATCAGCCCCAGCATTTT	CSAAVPSNQPQHF	NA	NA	TRBV20-1	TRBJ1-5
TGCAGCGTCCTCGGGGGCGGGAGCACTGAAGCTTTCTTT	CSVLGGGSTEAFF	NA	medium-sized	TRBV29-1	TRBJ1-1
TGTGCCAGCAGTTACCCGGGACAATCGGCAACTAATGAAAAACTGTTTTTT	CASSYPGQSATNEKLFF	NA	many	TRBV6-5	TRBJ1-4
TGTGCCAGCAGCCCCGAAGGGGTTAGAGACTATGGCTACACCTTC	CASSPEGVRDYGYTF	NA	medium-sized	TRBV7-9	TRBJ1-2
TGTGCCATCAGTGAGCCGACAGGGTTGGCTAATGAAAAACTGTTTTTT	CAISEPTGLANEKLFF	TRBD1	many	TRBV10-3	TRBJ1-4
TGTGCCAGCAGTTTAGCCCGGGACGAAAATCAGCCCCAGCATTTT	CASSLARDENQPQHF	NA	few	TRBV27	TRBJ1-5
TGTTCCAGCAGCGTTGACAGGAGCTCCTACGAGCAGTACTTC	CSSSVDRSSYEQYF	NA	NA	TRBV9	TRBJ2-7
TGTGCCAGCGGCCCGGGGGGGGACACCATATATTTT	CASGPGGDTIYF	NA	many	TRBV27	TRBJ1-3
TGTGCCAGCAGCTTCGGTCCGCAGGGAGTAGAGCAGTACTTC	CASSFGPQGVEQYF	NA	many	TRBV5-4	TRBJ2-7
TGTGCCACCAGCAGAGATGGACAGGGTGGTGAAAAACTGTTTTTT	CATSRDGQGGEKLFF	TRBD1	many	TRBV15	TRBJ1-4
TGCAGTGCTAGTCCCGGGACAGGGGGGCAGTATGGCTACACCTTC	CSASPGTGGQYGYTF	TRBD1	NA	TRBV20-1	TRBJ1-2
TGTGCCAGCAGCTTAGTTGGAGCGGGGGAAGGCGCTTTCTTT	CASSLVGAGEGAFF	NA	NA	TRBV7-2	TRBJ1-1
TGCAGTGCTTTCCATTGGGAACAGCTAGGGGAAAAACTGTTTTTT	CSAFHWEQLGEKLFF	NA	few	TRBV20-1	TRBJ1-4
TGTGCCAGCAGCTTATATACAGGGGGGATCAAGGGCACTGAAGCTTTCTTT	CASSLYTGGIKGTEAFF	TRBD1	NA	TRBV7-9	TRBJ1-1
TGTGCCAGCAGTTACTCTATTAGGGCAGGGTTAAACTATGGCTACACCTTC	CASSYSIRAGLNYGYTF	NA	many	TRBV6-6	TRBJ1-2
TGTGCCAGCAACCCGCGGGGGGAGATCCACTATGGCTACACCTTC	CASNPRGEIHYGYTF	NA	NA	TRBV7-9	TRBJ1-2
TGTGCCAGTAATGGTGTGTCGGGCAATTCACCCCTCCACTTT	CASNGVSGNSPLHF	NA	NA	TRBV19	TRBJ1-6
TGCAGTGCTAGTTCCCCTCTTCTTAAGGGGACAGGGCTCACTGAAGCTTTCTTT	CSASSPLLKGTGLTEAFF	TRBD1	few	TRBV20-1	TRBJ1-1
TGTGCCAGCAGCTTAGCGGGGGAGCAGTTCTTC	CASSLAGEQFF	NA	NA	TRBV7-9	TRBJ2-1
TGTGCCAGCACCCTGGACAGTTCGATGACTGAAGCTTTCTTT	CASTLDSSMTEAFF	NA	NA	TRBV7-9	TRBJ1-1